This T cell receptor (beta chain) comes out of a study of CD8 T cells in ankylosing spondylitis. TCRdb ran MiXCR on the 5' RACE reads and lists one entry per CDR3 protein. The sample carries about 840,000 distinct CDR3 sequences, approximately 10% recorded once. Concerning this clonotype itself: Its antigen is not known.

Study results and caveats: Apparently characteristic of ankylosing spondylitis blood was a TCR beta motif (under ten highly homologous variants).

Between the trimmed V and J ends, which lost 8 bases and 0 bases, there was a span of 15 bases. Germline CDR1 and CDR2: MDHEN and SYDVKM. The CDR3 length is 15 residues. The clonotype originates from a male donor with ankylosing spondylitis. The sample comprised blood, either unsorted or a sorted T cell fraction (not recorded which). The chain is built from TRBV28 and TRBJ2-3; D not resolved. The CDR3 loop reads CASFGPVPSTDTQYF. CDR3 in DNA: TGTGCCAGCTTTGGACCAGTTCCTAGCACAGATACGCAGTATTTT.